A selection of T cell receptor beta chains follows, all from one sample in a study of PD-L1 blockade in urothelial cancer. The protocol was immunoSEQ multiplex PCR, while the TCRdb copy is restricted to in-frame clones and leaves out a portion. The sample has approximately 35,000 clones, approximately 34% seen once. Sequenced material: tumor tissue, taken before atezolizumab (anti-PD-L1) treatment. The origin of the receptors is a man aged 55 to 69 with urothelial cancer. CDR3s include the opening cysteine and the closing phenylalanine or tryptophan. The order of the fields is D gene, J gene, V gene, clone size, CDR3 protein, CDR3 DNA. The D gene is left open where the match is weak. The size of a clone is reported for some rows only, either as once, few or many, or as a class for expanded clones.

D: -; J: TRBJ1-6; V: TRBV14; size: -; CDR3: CASSQVRLSGNSPLHF; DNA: TGTGCCAGCAGCCAAGTAAGACTCTCGGGTAATTCACCCCTCCACTTT
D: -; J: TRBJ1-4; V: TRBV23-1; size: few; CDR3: CASSQNRREKLFF; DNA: TGCGCCAGCAGCCAAAATCGCAGGGAAAAACTGTTTTTT
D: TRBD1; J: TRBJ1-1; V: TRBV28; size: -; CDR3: CASRKTGGLEAFF; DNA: TGTGCCAGCAGGAAAACAGGGGGGCTTGAAGCTTTCTTT
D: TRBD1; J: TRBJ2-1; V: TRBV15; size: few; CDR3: CATSRGSGQGKNEQFF; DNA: TGTGCCACCAGCAGAGGAAGCGGACAGGGGAAGAATGAGCAGTTCTTC
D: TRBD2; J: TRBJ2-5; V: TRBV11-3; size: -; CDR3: CASSLGLAPSGQETQYF; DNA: TGTGCCAGCAGCTTGGGACTTGCCCCTAGCGGCCAAGAGACCCAGTACTTC
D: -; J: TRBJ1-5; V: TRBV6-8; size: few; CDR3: CASSYSNNQPQHF; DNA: TGTGCCAGCAGTTACTCGAACAATCAGCCCCAGCATTTT
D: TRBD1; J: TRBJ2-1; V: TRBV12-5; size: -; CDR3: CASTRSRQGSDNEQFF; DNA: TGTGCCAGCACCCGGAGCCGACAGGGGTCGGACAATGAGCAGTTCTTC
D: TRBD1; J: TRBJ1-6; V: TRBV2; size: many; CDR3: CASMGQNYNSPLHF; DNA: TGTGCCAGCATGGGACAGAACTATAATTCACCCCTCCACTTT
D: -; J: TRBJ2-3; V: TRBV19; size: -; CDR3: CASSSGRTDTQYF; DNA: TGTGCCAGTAGTAGCGGACGCACAGATACGCAGTATTTT
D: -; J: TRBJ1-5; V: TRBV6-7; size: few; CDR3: CASTEDWQPQHF; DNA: TGTGCCAGCACTGAGGATTGGCAGCCCCAGCATTTT
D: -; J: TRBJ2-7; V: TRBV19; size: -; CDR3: CASSTPEAGGYEQYF; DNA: TGTGCCAGTAGTACCCCCGAGGCAGGGGGGTACGAGCAGTACTTC
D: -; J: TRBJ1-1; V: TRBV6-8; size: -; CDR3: CASGTWGNTEAFF; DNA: TGTGCCAGCGGGACGTGGGGGAACACTGAAGCTTTCTTT
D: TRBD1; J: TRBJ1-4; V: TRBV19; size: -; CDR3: CASSIARGRTLTNEKLFF; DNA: TGTGCCAGTAGTATAGCGAGGGGGCGAACCCTAACTAATGAAAAACTGTTTTTT
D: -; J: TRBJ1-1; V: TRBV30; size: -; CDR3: CAWTIGNTEAFF; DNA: TGTGCCTGGACTATAGGGAACACTGAAGCTTTCTTT
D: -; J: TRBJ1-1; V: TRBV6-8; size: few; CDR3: CASSDGGVTEAFF; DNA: TGTGCCAGCAGTGACGGCGGTGTAACTGAAGCTTTCTTT
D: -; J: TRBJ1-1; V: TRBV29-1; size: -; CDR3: CSVGNRGGTEAFF; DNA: TGCAGCGTCGGAAACCGAGGAGGCACTGAAGCTTTCTTT
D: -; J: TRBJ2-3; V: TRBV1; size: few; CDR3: CASSQPGSQSSDTQYF; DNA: TGCGCCAGCAGCCAACCAGGATCCCAAAGTTCAGATACGCAGTATTTT
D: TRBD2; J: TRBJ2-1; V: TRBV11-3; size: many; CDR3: CASSRGLAGESYNEQFF; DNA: TGTGCCAGCAGCCGAGGACTAGCGGGGGAATCCTACAATGAGCAGTTCTTC
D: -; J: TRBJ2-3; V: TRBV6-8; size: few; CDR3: CASRLPGGSTDTQYF; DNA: TGTGCCAGCAGGCTCCCAGGGGGGAGCACAGATACGCAGTATTTT
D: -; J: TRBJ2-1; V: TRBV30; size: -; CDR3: CAWSLVHNEQFF; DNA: TGTGCCTGGAGTTTAGTTCACAATGAGCAGTTCTTC
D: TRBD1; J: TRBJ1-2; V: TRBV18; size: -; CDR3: CASSPPGQGGYGYTF; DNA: TGTGCCAGCTCACCACCGGGACAGGGGGGTTATGGCTACACCTTC
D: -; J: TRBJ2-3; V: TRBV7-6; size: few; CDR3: CASSLAKSTDTQYF; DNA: TGTGCCAGCAGCTTAGCGAAGAGCACAGATACGCAGTATTTT
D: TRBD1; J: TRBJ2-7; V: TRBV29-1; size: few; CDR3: CSVEGDRGPYEQYF; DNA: TGCAGCGTTGAGGGGGACAGGGGCCCCTACGAGCAGTACTTC
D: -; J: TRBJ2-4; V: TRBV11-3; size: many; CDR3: CASSLEVDLALAKNIQYF; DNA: TGTGCCAGCAGCTTGGAGGTTGATCTGGCCCTAGCCAAAAACATTCAGTACTTC
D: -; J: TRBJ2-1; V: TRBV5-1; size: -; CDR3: CASSLVFGGEYNEQFF; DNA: TGCGCCAGCAGCTTGGTTTTTGGGGGCGAATACAATGAGCAGTTCTTC
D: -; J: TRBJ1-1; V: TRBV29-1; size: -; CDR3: CSVELTEEAEAFF; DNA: TGCAGCGTTGAGTTGACAGAGGAGGCTGAAGCTTTCTTT
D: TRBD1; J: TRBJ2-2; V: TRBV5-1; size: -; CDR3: CASSLAALDRGPGELFF; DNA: TGCGCCAGCAGCTTGGCGGCCCTCGACAGGGGGCCCGGGGAGCTGTTTTTT
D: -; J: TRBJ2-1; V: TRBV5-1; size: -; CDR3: CASSRAYLYNEQFF; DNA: TGCGCCAGCAGCCGGGCTTATCTGTACAATGAGCAGTTCTTC
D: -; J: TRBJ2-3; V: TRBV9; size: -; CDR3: CASSYRVDTQYF; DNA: TGTGCCAGCAGTTACAGGGTGGATACGCAGTATTTT
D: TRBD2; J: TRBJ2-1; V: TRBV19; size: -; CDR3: CASSSGRGSYNEQFF; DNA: TGTGCCAGTAGTAGCGGGAGAGGCTCCTACAATGAGCAGTTCTTC
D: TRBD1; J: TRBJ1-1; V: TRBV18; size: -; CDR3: CASSDIGQGGTEAFF; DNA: TGTGCCAGCTCGGATATCGGACAGGGGGGGACTGAAGCTTTCTTT
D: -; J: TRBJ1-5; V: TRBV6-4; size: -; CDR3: CASRTRVGQPQHF; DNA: TGTGCCAGCAGAACCAGGGTCGGTCAGCCCCAGCATTTT